The 5 T cell receptor beta chains below come from one sample, sequenced in a study of technical replicates of blood from several donors. Some clones are missing from TCRdb's copy, which holds only in-frame ones; the method was immunoSEQ multiplex PCR. Here the sample spans around 78,000 clones, roughly 94% being singletons. The sequenced sample was T cells isolated from PBMCs. Receptors originate from a human donor in good health.

V usage is TRBV7-2 and J usage is TRBJ1-2, with unresolved D. CDR1 and CDR2 (germline): SGHTA, FQGNSA. V gave up 2 bases and J gave up 2 bases, with 12 bases separating them. CDR3 size: 15 residues. CDR3 residues: CASSLRSEANYGYTF. DNA of the CDR3: TGTGCCAGCAGCTTAAGATCGGAAGCGAACTATGGCTACACCTTC.

The V gene is TRBV6-1, the J gene TRBJ2-2, with D uncertain. CDR1 is MNHNS, CDR2 SASEGT, per germline. CDR3 length: 12 amino acids. CDR3 sequence (DNA): TGTGCAGAGAAGCACAACACCGGGGAGCTGTTTTTT. It encodes CAEKHNTGELFF.

The V call is TRBV5-4, the J call TRBJ2-5; a possible D gene is TRBD2 (5 bases). Per germline, CDR1 SGHNT and CDR2 YYREEE (reference sequence). This CDR3 contains 13 residues. V was trimmed by 0 bases and J by 3 bases, leaving 6 bases between them. As DNA, the CDR3 is TGTGCCAGCAGCTTGGACGGGAAAGAGACCCAGTACTTC. The encoded protein is CASSLDGKETQYF.

The gene calls are TRBV14 and TRBJ2-7; TRBD1 agrees at 8 bases. V lost 3 bases to trimming and J lost 2 bases; unmatched junction nucleotides: 21. The CDR3 consists of 20 residues. Germline V gene lookup returns CDR1 SGHDN and CDR2 FVKESK. CDR3 protein: CASSQSYRGTGSTIAYEQYF. CDR3 coding DNA: TGTGCCAGCAGCCAGAGTTACAGGGGGACCGGGAGTACGATTGCCTACGAGCAGTACTTC.

The rearrangement joins TRBV6-5 to TRBJ1-4; maybe TRBD1 (6 bases). The germline V gene has CDR1 MNHEY and CDR2 SVGAGI. There are 14 residues in the CDR3. Trimming removed 5 bases from V and 3 bases from J, with 10 bases in between. The CDR3 here is CASSTGWSNEKLFF. The DNA of the CDR3 is TGTGCCAGCAGTACAGGGTGGTCTAATGAAAAACTGTTTTTT.